Sequencing of this T cell receptor (beta chain) was carried out in a study of shared clonotypes between healthy human individuals. Generated by immunoSEQ multiplex PCR, the TCRdb table keeps only in-frame clones and is missing some. The repertoire holds about 100,000 clones, with around 68% as singletons. There are 14 residues in the CDR3. Trimming cost V 5 bases and J 8 bases, with 16 bases left between them. Germline assignment: CDR1 SGHTA and CDR2 FQGNSA. Material: memory CD8+ T cells sorted from blood. Subset described: CD45RO+ cells pooled with CCR7-negative TemRA cells. The chain carries TRBV7-2 and TRBJ2-1; D unclear. This receptor was identified in a woman aged 25 to 39 in good health. CDR3 amino acids: CASSRSERRDEQFF. The CDR3 nucleotides read TGTGCCAGCAGCCGAAGCGAACGCCGGGATGAGCAGTTCTTC.